These T cell receptor beta chains were read from a single sample in a study of shared clonotypes between healthy human individuals. The data were produced by immunoSEQ multiplex PCR, yet TCRdb's version contains in-frame clones alone and is incomplete. This table has some 1.5 million clones, roughly 96% appearing once. Sequenced: naive CD4+ T cells sorted from blood. All receptors derive from a man aged 25 to 45 in good health. Both conserved end residues are part of each CDR3. The order of the fields is clone size, J gene, V gene, CDR3 length, D gene, CDR3 protein, CDR3 DNA. D genes are given only for firm matches. Only some rows state a clone size, as once, few, many or a class for expanded clones.

clone size: -
J gene: TRBJ1-4
V gene: TRBV4-1
CDR3 length: 16
D gene: -
CDR3 protein: CASSQPSRDPSGKLFF
CDR3 DNA: TGCGCCAGCAGCCAACCTTCCCGGGACCCAAGTGGGAAACTGTTTTTT

clone size: -
J gene: TRBJ1-2
V gene: TRBV18
CDR3 length: 14
D gene: -
CDR3 protein: CASSPETDPYGYTF
CDR3 DNA: TGTGCCAGCTCACCAGAGACAGACCCTTATGGCTACACCTTC

clone size: -
J gene: TRBJ2-2
V gene: TRBV27
CDR3 length: 16
D gene: -
CDR3 protein: CASSLSGVPNTGELFF
CDR3 DNA: TGTGCCAGCAGTTTATCGGGGGTACCGAACACCGGGGAGCTGTTTTTT

clone size: once
J gene: TRBJ1-2
V gene: TRBV18
CDR3 length: 19
D gene: TRBD1
CDR3 protein: CASSPLGPMDRGPNYGYTF
CDR3 DNA: TGTGCCAGCTCACCCCTCGGACCGATGGACAGGGGGCCTAACTATGGCTACACCTTC

clone size: -
J gene: TRBJ2-1
V gene: TRBV28
CDR3 length: 14
D gene: -
CDR3 protein: CATDRRGTYNEQFF
CDR3 DNA: TGTGCCACCGACCGGAGAGGTACCTACAATGAGCAGTTCTTC

clone size: once
J gene: TRBJ2-1
V gene: TRBV9
CDR3 length: 16
D gene: -
CDR3 protein: CASSSRTGGTYNEQFF
CDR3 DNA: TGTGCCAGCAGCTCCCGCACCGGTGGAACCTACAATGAGCAGTTCTTC

clone size: -
J gene: TRBJ2-1
V gene: TRBV27
CDR3 length: 14
D gene: TRBD2
CDR3 protein: CASSWGPSGNEQFF
CDR3 DNA: TGTGCCAGCAGTTGGGGACCTAGCGGGAATGAGCAGTTCTTC

clone size: -
J gene: TRBJ1-1
V gene: TRBV20-1
CDR3 length: 11
D gene: -
CDR3 protein: CSATGLTEAFF
CDR3 DNA: TGCAGTGCCACAGGCCTCACTGAAGCTTTCTTT

clone size: -
J gene: TRBJ2-7
V gene: TRBV9
CDR3 length: 16
D gene: -
CDR3 protein: CASSVGWGAGTYEQYF
CDR3 DNA: TGTGCCAGCAGCGTCGGTTGGGGGGCCGGTACCTACGAGCAGTACTTC

clone size: -
J gene: TRBJ2-7
V gene: TRBV7-8
CDR3 length: 17
D gene: -
CDR3 protein: CASSLEWGGLTPYEQYF
CDR3 DNA: TGTGCCAGCAGCTTAGAGTGGGGGGGCCTAACCCCCTACGAGCAGTACTTC

clone size: -
J gene: TRBJ2-3
V gene: TRBV28
CDR3 length: 15
D gene: TRBD2
CDR3 protein: CASSHYGLAADTQYF
CDR3 DNA: TGTGCCAGCAGTCATTATGGACTAGCGGCAGATACGCAGTATTTT

clone size: few
J gene: TRBJ2-7
V gene: TRBV2
CDR3 length: 12
D gene: TRBD1
CDR3 protein: CASRDRGYEQYF
CDR3 DNA: TGTGCCAGCAGGGACAGGGGCTACGAGCAGTACTTC

clone size: -
J gene: TRBJ2-5
V gene: TRBV27
CDR3 length: 13
D gene: -
CDR3 protein: CASSSNRVETQYF
CDR3 DNA: TGTGCCAGCAGTTCGAACAGGGTCGAGACCCAGTACTTC

clone size: once
J gene: TRBJ1-5
V gene: TRBV13
CDR3 length: 17
D gene: TRBD1
CDR3 protein: CASSRFGGQGSVQPQHF
CDR3 DNA: TGTGCCAGCAGCCGATTTGGGGGACAGGGTTCAGTTCAGCCCCAGCATTTT

clone size: -
J gene: TRBJ1-3
V gene: TRBV7-2
CDR3 length: 15
D gene: TRBD1
CDR3 protein: CASSPDRISGNTIYF
CDR3 DNA: TGTGCCAGCAGCCCGGACAGGATTTCTGGAAACACCATATATTTT

clone size: -
J gene: TRBJ1-5
V gene: TRBV10-3
CDR3 length: 14
D gene: TRBD1
CDR3 protein: CAISDRGQGRSQHF
CDR3 DNA: TGTGCCATCAGTGATAGGGGGCAGGGAAGGTCCCAGCATTTT

clone size: -
J gene: TRBJ2-7
V gene: TRBV28
CDR3 length: 12
D gene: -
CDR3 protein: CATGTVPNEQYF
CDR3 DNA: TGTGCCACCGGGACTGTCCCCAACGAGCAGTACTTC

clone size: few
J gene: TRBJ2-6
V gene: TRBV25-1
CDR3 length: 12
D gene: -
CDR3 protein: CASSAGTFVLTF
CDR3 DNA: TGTGCCAGCAGTGCAGGGACCTTCGTCCTGACTTTC

clone size: -
J gene: TRBJ2-7
V gene: TRBV18
CDR3 length: 19
D gene: TRBD2
CDR3 protein: CASSPDRTSGRAPSYEQYF
CDR3 DNA: TGTGCCAGCTCACCTGATCGGACTAGCGGGAGGGCCCCCTCCTACGAGCAGTACTTC

clone size: -
J gene: TRBJ1-3
V gene: TRBV25-1
CDR3 length: 13
D gene: -
CDR3 protein: CASSLGAGNTIYF
CDR3 DNA: TGTGCCAGCTCCCTGGGGGCCGGAAACACCATATATTTT

clone size: -
J gene: TRBJ1-5
V gene: TRBV2
CDR3 length: 17
D gene: -
CDR3 protein: CASSEALQSGRNQPQHF
CDR3 DNA: TGTGCCAGCAGTGAAGCGCTTCAGTCCGGGCGCAATCAGCCCCAGCATTTT

clone size: -
J gene: TRBJ2-7
V gene: TRBV4-1
CDR3 length: 18
D gene: TRBD2
CDR3 protein: CASSPTGAGGTRSYEQYF
CDR3 DNA: TGCGCCAGCAGCCCGACCGGAGCGGGGGGGACCCGGTCCTACGAGCAGTACTTC

clone size: -
J gene: TRBJ2-7
V gene: TRBV28
CDR3 length: 13
D gene: -
CDR3 protein: CASSTGPIYEQYF
CDR3 DNA: TGTGCCAGCAGTACGGGACCGATCTACGAGCAGTACTTC

clone size: -
J gene: TRBJ2-2
V gene: TRBV10-3
CDR3 length: 12
D gene: -
CDR3 protein: CAVGGNTGELFF
CDR3 DNA: TGTGCCGTAGGGGGTAACACCGGGGAGCTGTTTTTT

clone size: -
J gene: TRBJ2-1
V gene: TRBV6-5
CDR3 length: 12
D gene: TRBD2
CDR3 protein: CASGIAGNEQFF
CDR3 DNA: TGTGCCAGCGGGATAGCGGGCAATGAGCAGTTCTTC

clone size: once
J gene: TRBJ2-5
V gene: TRBV11-2
CDR3 length: 14
D gene: TRBD1
CDR3 protein: CASSWGQIKETQYF
CDR3 DNA: TGTGCCAGCAGCTGGGGACAGATCAAAGAGACCCAGTACTTC

clone size: -
J gene: TRBJ1-2
V gene: TRBV5-4
CDR3 length: 15
D gene: -
CDR3 protein: CASSLEAGLNYGYTF
CDR3 DNA: TGTGCCAGCAGCTTGGAGGCAGGACTAAACTATGGCTACACCTTC

clone size: -
J gene: TRBJ2-7
V gene: TRBV18
CDR3 length: 14
D gene: -
CDR3 protein: CASSPKDNSYEQYF
CDR3 DNA: TGTGCCAGCTCACCTAAAGACAACTCCTACGAGCAGTACTTC

clone size: once
J gene: TRBJ2-7
V gene: TRBV7-2
CDR3 length: 14
D gene: -
CDR3 protein: CASSFSGNTYEQYF
CDR3 DNA: TGTGCCAGCAGCTTTTCAGGGAACACCTACGAGCAGTACTTC

clone size: -
J gene: TRBJ1-1
V gene: TRBV21-1
CDR3 length: 15
D gene: -
CDR3 protein: CASSKGVGRGIEAFF
CDR3 DNA: -

clone size: -
J gene: TRBJ2-5
V gene: TRBV2
CDR3 length: 12
D gene: -
CDR3 protein: CASSSTKETQYF
CDR3 DNA: TGTGCCAGCAGCTCAACAAAAGAGACCCAGTACTTC

clone size: few
J gene: TRBJ2-7
V gene: TRBV7-2
CDR3 length: 12
D gene: TRBD2
CDR3 protein: CASSRGVGEQYF
CDR3 DNA: TGTGCCAGCAGCCGGGGGGTGGGCGAGCAGTACTTC

clone size: once
J gene: TRBJ2-3
V gene: TRBV7-9
CDR3 length: 14
D gene: -
CDR3 protein: CASSSKNPQGTQYF
CDR3 DNA: TGTGCCAGCAGCTCGAAAAACCCCCAGGGGACGCAGTATTTT

clone size: -
J gene: TRBJ2-1
V gene: TRBV11-2
CDR3 length: 15
D gene: TRBD1
CDR3 protein: CASSQRTGSMDEQFF
CDR3 DNA: TGTGCCAGCAGCCAAAGGACAGGGTCCATGGATGAGCAGTTCTTC

clone size: -
J gene: TRBJ1-3
V gene: TRBV6-6
CDR3 length: 15
D gene: -
CDR3 protein: CASRSDGSGGNTIYF
CDR3 DNA: TGTGCCAGCAGGTCCGATGGATCAGGAGGAAACACCATATATTTT

clone size: -
J gene: TRBJ1-1
V gene: TRBV10-3
CDR3 length: 15
D gene: -
CDR3 protein: CAISESGTQHAEAFF
CDR3 DNA: TGTGCCATCAGTGAGTCTGGCACCCAGCACGCTGAAGCTTTCTTT

clone size: few
J gene: TRBJ2-1
V gene: TRBV28
CDR3 length: 12
D gene: -
CDR3 protein: CASSSSGYEQFF
CDR3 DNA: TGTGCCAGCAGTTCCAGCGGTTATGAGCAGTTCTTC

clone size: -
J gene: TRBJ1-2
V gene: TRBV5-6
CDR3 length: 14
D gene: -
CDR3 protein: CASSLAGRNYGYTF
CDR3 DNA: TGTGCCAGCAGCTTGGCCGGGAGGAACTATGGCTACACCTTC

clone size: -
J gene: TRBJ2-7
V gene: TRBV5-4
CDR3 length: 14
D gene: -
CDR3 protein: CASSLVGRAYEQYF
CDR3 DNA: TGTGCCAGCAGCTTGGTAGGCAGGGCCTACGAGCAGTACTTC

clone size: -
J gene: TRBJ1-6
V gene: TRBV11-3
CDR3 length: 18
D gene: -
CDR3 protein: CASSPDLTESSYNSPLHF
CDR3 DNA: TGTGCCAGCAGCCCGGATTTGACGGAAAGCTCCTATAATTCACCCCTCCACTTT

clone size: -
J gene: TRBJ2-3
V gene: TRBV18
CDR3 length: 14
D gene: -
CDR3 protein: CASSPGKSTDTQYF
CDR3 DNA: TGTGCCAGCTCACCAGGGAAGTCCACAGATACGCAGTATTTT

clone size: -
J gene: TRBJ1-4
V gene: TRBV7-2
CDR3 length: 15
D gene: TRBD1
CDR3 protein: CASSLDRGHGEKLFF
CDR3 DNA: TGTGCCAGCAGCCTCGACAGGGGGCATGGTGAAAAACTGTTTTTT

clone size: -
J gene: TRBJ2-1
V gene: TRBV7-9
CDR3 length: 15
D gene: -
CDR3 protein: CASSIRGSSYNEQFF
CDR3 DNA: TGTGCCAGCAGCATACGAGGGAGCTCCTACAATGAGCAGTTCTTC

clone size: -
J gene: TRBJ2-1
V gene: TRBV7-9
CDR3 length: 18
D gene: TRBD2
CDR3 protein: CASRIASIAGLNDNEQFF
CDR3 DNA: TGTGCCAGCAGAATAGCGTCGATAGCGGGACTAAATGACAATGAGCAGTTCTTC

clone size: -
J gene: TRBJ2-7
V gene: TRBV19
CDR3 length: 14
D gene: -
CDR3 protein: CASSISTVSYEQYF
CDR3 DNA: TGTGCCAGTAGTATATCGACAGTCTCCTACGAGCAGTACTTC

clone size: -
J gene: TRBJ2-3
V gene: TRBV2
CDR3 length: 14
D gene: -
CDR3 protein: CASREAGWGDTQYF
CDR3 DNA: TGTGCCAGCAGGGAAGCGGGCTGGGGGGATACGCAGTATTTT

clone size: -
J gene: TRBJ2-1
V gene: TRBV7-7
CDR3 length: 15
D gene: TRBD2
CDR3 protein: CASSLGLAGVNEQFF
CDR3 DNA: TGTGCTAGCAGCTTGGGACTAGCGGGAGTAAACGAGCAGTTCTTC

clone size: -
J gene: TRBJ1-1
V gene: TRBV9
CDR3 length: 15
D gene: -
CDR3 protein: CASSVGYTANTEAFF
CDR3 DNA: TGTGCCAGCAGCGTAGGTTATACAGCGAACACTGAAGCTTTCTTT

clone size: -
J gene: TRBJ2-3
V gene: TRBV7-9
CDR3 length: 18
D gene: TRBD2
CDR3 protein: CASSRRRLAGGNTDTQYF
CDR3 DNA: TGTGCCAGCAGCCGAAGGAGACTAGCGGGAGGGAATACGGATACGCAGTATTTT